The next 20 T cell receptor beta chains were all read from a single sample in a study of blood T cell repertoires in COVID-19. Sequencing used immunoSEQ multiplex PCR; TCRdb keeps in-frame clones, though not all of them. The table has 97,000 or so clones, around 84% seen once. Specimen: peripheral blood. Receptor source: a man aged 50-59 years with active or convalescent COVID-19.

The chain is built from TRBV7-2 and TRBJ2-5, with TRBD2 matching over 9 bases. CDR1 is SGHTA and CDR2 is FQGNSA in the germline V gene. The V gene end was trimmed by 5 bases and the J gene end by 4 bases; junction bases not matched to a gene: 2. The CDR3 consists of 13 residues. The CDR3 protein is CASSISGGETQYF. CDR3 in DNA: TGTGCCAGCAGCATTAGCGGGGGAGAGACCCAGTACTTC.

The V and J genes are TRBV2 and TRBJ2-2, with TRBD1 identical over 8 bases. This CDR3 region has 15 residues. Germline assignment: CDR1 SNHLY and CDR2 FYNNEI. The V segment lost 4 bases and the J segment 1 base; nucleotides outside the gene matches: 2. The DNA of the CDR3 is TGTGCCAGCAGTGGCGGACAGGGGAACACCGGGGAGCTGTTTTTT. It specifies CASSGGQGNTGELFF.

This clone was recorded once. J is TRBJ1-5 and V is TRBV6-5; weak D call: TRBD1 (6 bases). CDR1 MNHEY and CDR2 SVGAGI come from the germline V gene. V was clipped by 6 bases and J by 3 bases, with 15 bases between them. CDR3 length equals 15 residues. The CDR3 DNA reads TGTGCCAGCAGGTGGACAGAAATTTCCAATCAGCCCCAGCATTTT. Translating gives CASRWTEISNQPQHF.

There are a few counts of this clone. J is TRBJ1-6 and V is TRBV6-5; 8 nucleotides match TRBD1. This CDR3 is 15 amino acids long. V gave up 1 base and J gave up 8 bases; unmatched junction bases: 4. Germline lookup yields CDR1 MNHEY and CDR2 SVGAGI. CDR3 sequence: CASSYFQGADSPLHF. In nucleotides, the CDR3 is TGTGCCAGCAGTTACTTTCAGGGGGCAGATTCACCCCTCCACTTT.

This sequence joins TRBV18 and TRBJ1-4, with TRBD1 as a possible D gene (6 bases). V lost 2 bases, J lost 8 bases, and 15 bases lay in between. There are 15 residues in the CDR3. The V gene's germline CDR1 is KGHSH and CDR2 LQKENI. The DNA of the CDR3 is TGTGCCAGCTCACCATCCAGGGGAGACGGGGAAAAACTGTTTTTT. It yields the protein CASSPSRGDGEKLFF. Drawing the rest from reference TRBV18 and TRBJ1-4, the complete variable domain is NAGVMQNPRHLVRRRGQEARLRCSPMKGHSHVYWYRQLPEEGLKFMVYLQKENIIDESGMPKERFSAEFPKEGPSILRIQQVVRGDSAAYFCASSPSRGDGEKLFFGSGTQLSVL.

The rearrangement links TRBV2 to TRBJ1-1, with 8 nucleotides matching TRBD1. V lost 7 bases and J lost 5; bases outside the gene matches: 9. The germline CDR1 and CDR2 sequences are SNHLY and FYNNEI. CDR3 length equals 14 residues. CDR3 loop: CASTPGTGRTEAFF. The CDR3 bases are TGTGCCAGCACACCCGGGACAGGAAGGACTGAAGCTTTCTTT.

The chain employs TRBV10-3 and TRBJ1-1, with 8 bases that match TRBD1. CDR3 length: 15 amino acids. Per germline, CDR1 ENHRY and CDR2 SYGVKD. J gave up 7 bases and V 3 bases, and 10 bases lay outside the gene matches. Here the CDR3 reads CAISEDRGLIFEAFF. The DNA of the CDR3 is TGTGCCATCAGTGAAGACAGGGGCCTCATTTTTGAAGCTTTCTTT.

The V gene is TRBV7-9, the J gene TRBJ1-1; 9 bases are shared with TRBD1. J was trimmed by 6 bases and V by 1 base; bases with no gene match: 9. Per germline, CDR1 SEHNR and CDR2 FQNEAQ (reference sequence). CDR3 length equals 16 residues. The CDR3 region is CASSLGTGVLIAEAFF. The DNA for the CDR3 is TGTGCCAGCAGCTTAGGGACAGGGGTTTTAATCGCTGAAGCTTTCTTT.

V gene TRBV27 combines with J gene TRBJ2-7; weak D call: TRBD2 (6 bases). The CDR3 loop spans 14 amino acids. Trimming cost V 3 bases and J 2 bases, with 11 bases left between them. CDR1 and CDR2 from the germline V gene are MNHEY and SMNVEV (reference sequence). CDR3 sequence: CASSLSREAYEQYF. CDR3 nucleotide sequence: TGTGCCAGCAGTTTGAGCAGGGAGGCCTACGAGCAGTACTTC.

This clone was seen once. The V gene is TRBV4-3, the J gene TRBJ1-2, with TRBD1 identical over 7 bases. The trim removed 1 base at V and 3 bases at J, leaving 5 bases unmatched. The CDR3 totals 15 residues. Looked up from germline, CDR1 is LGHNA and CDR2 is YSLEER. The CDR3: CASSQADRADYGYTF. The CDR3 nucleotides are TGCGCCAGCAGCCAAGCTGACAGGGCGGACTATGGCTACACCTTC.

This chain connects TRBV10-2 to TRBJ1-1; 7 positions agree with TRBD1. The junction had 8 bases not matched to a gene; V was cut back by 2 bases and J by 8 bases. Germline V gene sequence: CDR1 WSHSY, CDR2 SAAADI. This CDR3 is built from 14 residues. The chain's CDR3 is CASSEAGRDREAFF. The CDR3 nucleotides read TGCGCCAGCAGTGAGGCGGGTCGGGACAGAGAAGCTTTCTTT.

The genes are TRBV9 and TRBJ2-7, with 7 positions matching TRBD1. The J segment lost 0 bases and the V segment lost 5 bases, leaving 8 bases of the junction unmatched. The germline gives CDR1 SGDLS, CDR2 YYNGEE. The CDR3 has 15 residues. The CDR3 sequence is CASSPWDSNSYEQYF. The DNA for the CDR3 is TGTGCCAGCAGTCCGTGGGACAGTAACTCCTACGAGCAGTACTTC.

The V and J genes are TRBV19 and TRBJ1-5; weak D call: TRBD1 (6 bases). The germline V gene encodes CDR1 LNHDA and CDR2 SQIVND (reference sequence). Between the trimmed V and J ends, which lost 5 bases and 4 bases, there was a span of 9 bases. This CDR3 region has 13 residues. The CDR3 nucleotides read TGTGCCAGTAGTGTGGACAGAAATCAGCCCCAGCATTTT. Its protein is CASSVDRNQPQHF.

This clone was seen only a few times. This chain connects TRBV2 to TRBJ2-2, with D tentatively TRBD1 (6 bases). CDR3 length: 16 amino acids. CDR1 and CDR2 (germline): SNHLY, FYNNEI. Trimming removed 4 bases at V and 0 bases at J, with 12 bases between. The CDR3 DNA is TGTGCCAGCAGTGTAAACAGGGTCGCGAACACCGGGGAGCTGTTTTTT. It yields the protein CASSVNRVANTGELFF.

V usage is TRBV2 and J usage is TRBJ2-3; D is undetermined. Trimming removed 1 base at V and 5 bases at J, with 10 bases between. The CDR3 has 14 amino acids. Germline V gene lookup returns CDR1 SNHLY and CDR2 FYNNEI. The CDR3 loop reads CASSEGSRLDTQYF. For the CDR3, the DNA is TGTGCCAGCAGTGAAGGGAGTAGGCTAGATACGCAGTATTTT.

The V call is TRBV19, the J call TRBJ2-7, with D maybe TRBD1 (6 bases). CDR1 is LNHDA, CDR2 SQIVND, per germline (reference sequence). Trimming pared 3 bases from V and 1 base from J, leaving 13 bases between. The CDR3 has 15 residues. CDR3 DNA sequence: TGTGCCAGTAGTATGACGACAGGCTCGTCCTACGAGCAGTACTTC. It translates to CASSMTTGSSYEQYF.

CDR3 loop: CAKGAGFYLSHEQYV. Written as DNA, the CDR3 is TGTGCCAAAGGGGCAGGGTTTTATTTGTCCCACGAGCAGTACGTC. V gene TRBV28 combines with J gene TRBJ2-7; a weak D match, TRBD1 (5 bases). The CDR3 runs to 15 residues. CDR1 MDHEN and CDR2 SYDVKM come from the germline V gene. V dropped 10 bases and J dropped 5 bases, with 24 bases sitting between them.

V usage is TRBV7-7 and J usage is TRBJ2-3, with no clear D. The germline gives CDR1 SSHAT, CDR2 FNYEAQ (reference sequence). There are 14 residues in the CDR3. Trimming removed 2 bases from V and 2 bases from J, with 8 bases in between. The CDR3 region has the DNA TGTGCCAGCAGCTTAAGTTACAACACAGATACGCAGTATTTT. Its translation is CASSLSYNTDTQYF.

The chain recombines TRBV7-8 with TRBJ1-4; no clear D gene. V dropped 1 base and J dropped 0 bases, with 15 bases sitting between them. The CDR3 loop spans 18 amino acids. Germline values: CDR1 SGHVS, CDR2 FQNEAQ. CDR3 sequence (DNA): TGTGCCAGCAGCTTAGTGTGGAGAAAAGGAGCAACTAATGAAAAACTGTTTTTT. It specifies CASSLVWRKGATNEKLFF.

In DNA form, the CDR3 reads TGTGCCAGCAGTCCCGAAAGCGGGGGGACTTCCGGGGAGCTGTTTTTT. Translated, it gives CASSPESGGTSGELFF. The chain has TRBV27 and TRBJ2-2; TRBD2 matches 9 bases. The V segment lost 5 bases and the J segment 6 bases; nucleotides outside the gene matches: 10. Germline loops: CDR1 MNHEY, CDR2 SMNVEV (reference sequence). The CDR3 runs 16 residues.